This TCR beta chain derives from a study of radiation and T cells in renal cell carcinoma. General study findings and limits: Top tumor clonotypes rose in blood 2 weeks post-radiation, then contracted. Without pretreatment biopsies, baseline tumor clonotype presence was undetermined.

This clone has a handful of counts. Its antigen is as yet unknown. Time point indicated: blood 2 weeks post-SBRT. Treatment given: 15 Gy SBRT to primary tumor, nephrectomy 4 weeks later. Serial blood draws occurred at baseline and 2 and 4 weeks post-SBRT. The patient's renal cell carcinoma had clear cell pathology. Here immunoSEQ multiplex PCR was the method, and the copy in TCRdb shows in-frame clones only, minus some. The sample lists under 150,000 clones, 75% to 85% occurring once. Germline-derived CDR1 and CDR2 are SGHNT and YENEEA. The CDR3 consists of 15 residues. V lost 5 bases to trimming and J lost 3 bases, with 16 bases between them.

This chain connects TRBV11-3 to TRBJ1-1; D gene uncertain. The source is a woman aged 55-70 years with renal cell carcinoma. Sequencing was performed on blood, taken from a patient whose treatment included radiotherapy and nephrectomy. CDR3 sequence (DNA): TGTGCCAGCAGCACGAGACTGGGAAGGCACACTGAAGCTTTCTTT. Protein: CASSTRLGRHTEAFF.